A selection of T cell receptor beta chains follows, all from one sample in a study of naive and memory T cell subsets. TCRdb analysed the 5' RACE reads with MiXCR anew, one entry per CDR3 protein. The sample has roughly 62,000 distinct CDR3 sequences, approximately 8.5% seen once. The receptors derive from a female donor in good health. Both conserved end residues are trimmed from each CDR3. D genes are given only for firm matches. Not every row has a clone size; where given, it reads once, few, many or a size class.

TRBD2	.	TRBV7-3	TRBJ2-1	ASSPQGLAGGPSVNEQF
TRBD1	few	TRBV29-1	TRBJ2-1	SVIDRVISSSYNEQF
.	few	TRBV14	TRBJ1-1	ASSQANTEAF
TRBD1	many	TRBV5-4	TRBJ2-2	ASSLGGTGGHGELF
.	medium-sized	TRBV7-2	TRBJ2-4	ASSPAPNQNIQY
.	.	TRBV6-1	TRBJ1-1	ASRTGDSTNTEAF
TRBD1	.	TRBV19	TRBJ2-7	ASRITGDSSYEQY
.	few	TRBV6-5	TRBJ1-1	ASSHIKGEAF
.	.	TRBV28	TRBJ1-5	ASRPLIGPNQPQH
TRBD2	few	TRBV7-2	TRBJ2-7	ASSPGLGGGRNEQY
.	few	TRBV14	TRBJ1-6	ASSWTVNSPLH
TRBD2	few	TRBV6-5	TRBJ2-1	ASSFALGRAGNEQF
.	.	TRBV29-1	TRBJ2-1	SVNREFGEQF
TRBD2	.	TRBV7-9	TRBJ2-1	ASGYSGTSGRGEQF
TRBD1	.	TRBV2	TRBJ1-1	AITGQGDTEAF
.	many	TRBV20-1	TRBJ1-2	SARQRYGYT
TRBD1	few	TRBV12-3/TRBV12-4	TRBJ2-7	ASSFGQGIYEQY
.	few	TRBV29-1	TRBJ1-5	STAGPGGNQPQH
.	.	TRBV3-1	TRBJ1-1	ASSQTPVRGSNTEAF
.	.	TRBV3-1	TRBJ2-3	ASSQNSELPTDTQY
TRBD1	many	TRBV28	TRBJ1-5	ASSKGTGVIQGNQPQH
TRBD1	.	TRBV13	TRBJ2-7	ASSSDRGYEQY
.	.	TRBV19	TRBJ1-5	ASKGLGNQPQH
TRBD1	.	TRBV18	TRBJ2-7	ASSPGTGGLANEQY
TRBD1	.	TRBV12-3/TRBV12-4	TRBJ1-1	ASSPRTGKNTEAF
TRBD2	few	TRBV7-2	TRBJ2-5	ASSFDSGSKETQY
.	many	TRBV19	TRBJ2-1	ASSTRVSYNEQF
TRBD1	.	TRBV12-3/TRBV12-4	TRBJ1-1	ASSSQGSTEAF
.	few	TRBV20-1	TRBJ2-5	SAKAGAPETQY
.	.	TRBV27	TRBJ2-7	ASSPTSRYEQY
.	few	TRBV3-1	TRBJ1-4	ASSQEGQQMGEKLF
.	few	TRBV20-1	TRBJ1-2	SAFPTGDYGYT
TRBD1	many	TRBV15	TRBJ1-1	ATSTRQGARTEAF
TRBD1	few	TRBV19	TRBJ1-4	ASRDRGPATNEKLF
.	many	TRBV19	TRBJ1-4	ASSSPLDSVVEKLF
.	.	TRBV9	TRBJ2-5	ASSIDPVKGEETQY
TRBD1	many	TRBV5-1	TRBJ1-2	ASSLNHGGTANYGYT
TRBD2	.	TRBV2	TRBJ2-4	ASRSGGAAKNIQY
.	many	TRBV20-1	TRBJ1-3	SARDRAAGSGNTIY
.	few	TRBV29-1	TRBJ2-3	SVEPRVGDGADTQY
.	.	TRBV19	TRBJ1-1	ASFGFQRHTEAF
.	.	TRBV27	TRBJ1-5	ASSLSYSLHQPQH
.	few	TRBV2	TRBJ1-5	ASSDEGNQPQH
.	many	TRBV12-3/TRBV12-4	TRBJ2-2	ASLPPGVGELF
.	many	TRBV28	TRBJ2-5	ASSPGVGKQETQY
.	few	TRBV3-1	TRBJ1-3	ASSVRGNTIY
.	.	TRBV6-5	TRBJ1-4	ASSQAGSNEKLF
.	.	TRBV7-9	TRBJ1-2	ASSRIQNYGDT
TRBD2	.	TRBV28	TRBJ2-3	ASRETSGSTDTQY